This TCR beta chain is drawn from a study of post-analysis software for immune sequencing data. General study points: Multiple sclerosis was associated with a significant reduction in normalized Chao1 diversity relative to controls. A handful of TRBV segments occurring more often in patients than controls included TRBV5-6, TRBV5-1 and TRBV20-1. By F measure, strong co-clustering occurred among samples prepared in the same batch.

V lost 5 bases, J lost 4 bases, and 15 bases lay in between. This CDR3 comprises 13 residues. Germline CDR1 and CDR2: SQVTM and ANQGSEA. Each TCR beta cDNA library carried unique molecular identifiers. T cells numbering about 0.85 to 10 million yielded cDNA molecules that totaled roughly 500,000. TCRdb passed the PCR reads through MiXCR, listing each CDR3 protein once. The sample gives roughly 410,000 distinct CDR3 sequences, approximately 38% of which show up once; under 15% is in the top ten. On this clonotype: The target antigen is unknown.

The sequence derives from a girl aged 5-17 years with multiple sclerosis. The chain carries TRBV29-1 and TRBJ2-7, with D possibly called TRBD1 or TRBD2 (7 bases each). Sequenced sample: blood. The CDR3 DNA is TGCAGCGTTAAGTCAGGGGGGGGTTACGAGCAGTACTTC. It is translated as CSVKSGGGYEQYF.